This T cell receptor (beta chain) was obtained from a study of shared clonotypes between healthy human individuals. Study background: Each donor had three CD4 naive, three CD4 memory, two CD8 naive and one CD8 memory plate.

The method was immunoSEQ multiplex PCR; TCRdb's version includes in-frame clones alone and lacks a portion of them. The sample has 2 million to 3 million clones, approximately 93% seen once. Study findings and constraints: The researchers took only blood, and tissue repertoires probably look different.

Losses at the gene ends were 5 bases for V and 1 base for J; bases not matched to a gene: 5. CDR1 KGHSH and CDR2 LQKENI come from the germline V gene. The CDR3 sequence is 14 residues long. Comments on this clone: As yet, its antigen is unknown.

The receptor was isolated from a man aged 18 to 30 in good health. Some clones in this sample may be carry-over from other donors' samples. The sample consisted of naive CD4+ T cells from PBMCs. The subset was: CD45RA+ positively selected. V is TRBV18 and J is TRBJ2-7; 7 bases map to TRBD1. In DNA form, the CDR3 reads TGTGCCAGCTCAGACCCGACAGGGTCCTACGAGCAGTACTTC. Its protein product is CASSDPTGSYEQYF.